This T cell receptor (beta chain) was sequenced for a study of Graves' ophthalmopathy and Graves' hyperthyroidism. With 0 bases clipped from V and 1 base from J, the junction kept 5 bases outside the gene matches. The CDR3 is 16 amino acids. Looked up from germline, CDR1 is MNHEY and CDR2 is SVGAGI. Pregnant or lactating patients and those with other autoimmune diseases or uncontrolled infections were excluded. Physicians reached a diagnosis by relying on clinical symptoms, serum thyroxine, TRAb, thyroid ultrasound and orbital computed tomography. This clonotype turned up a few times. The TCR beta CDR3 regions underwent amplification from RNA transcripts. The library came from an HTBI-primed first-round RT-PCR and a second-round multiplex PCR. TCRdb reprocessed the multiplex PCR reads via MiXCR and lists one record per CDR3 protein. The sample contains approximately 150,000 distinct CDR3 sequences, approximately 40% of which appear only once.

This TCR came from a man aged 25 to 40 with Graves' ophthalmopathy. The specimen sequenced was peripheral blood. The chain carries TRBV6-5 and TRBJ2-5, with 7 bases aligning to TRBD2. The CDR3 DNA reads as TGTGCCAGCAGTTACTCGAGCGCTAGCGGCCAAGAGACCCAGTACTTC. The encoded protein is CASSYSSASGQETQYF.